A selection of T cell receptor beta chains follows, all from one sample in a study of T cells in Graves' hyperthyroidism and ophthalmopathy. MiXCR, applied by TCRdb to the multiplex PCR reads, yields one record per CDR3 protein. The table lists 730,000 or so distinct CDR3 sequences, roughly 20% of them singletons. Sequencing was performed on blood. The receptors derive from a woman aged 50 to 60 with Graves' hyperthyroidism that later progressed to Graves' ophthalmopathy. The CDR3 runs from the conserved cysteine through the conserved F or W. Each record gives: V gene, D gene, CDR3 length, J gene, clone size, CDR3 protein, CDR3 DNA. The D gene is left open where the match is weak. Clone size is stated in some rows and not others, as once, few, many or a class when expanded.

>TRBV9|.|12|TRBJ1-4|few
CASSGLQEKLFF
TGTGCCAGCAGCGGGCTCCAGGAAAAACTGTTTTTT
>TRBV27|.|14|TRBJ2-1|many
CASSVQGGINEQFF
TGTGCCAGCAGTGTACAGGGGGGGATCAATGAGCAGTTCTTC
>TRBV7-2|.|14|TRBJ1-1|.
CASSFIMGFGEAFF
TGTGCCAGCAGCTTTATAATGGGGTTCGGTGAAGCTTTCTTT
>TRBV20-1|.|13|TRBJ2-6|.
CSARTAGANVLTF
TGCAGTGCTAGAACCGCTGGGGCCAACGTCCTGACTTTC
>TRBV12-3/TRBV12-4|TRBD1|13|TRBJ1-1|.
CASSFGTVPEAFF
TGTGCCAGCAGTTTCGGGACAGTCCCTGAAGCTTTCTTT
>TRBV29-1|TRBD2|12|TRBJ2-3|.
CSVSGATDTQYF
TGCAGCGTTAGCGGGGCCACAGATACGCAGTATTTT
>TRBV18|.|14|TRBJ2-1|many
CASSPQGSYNEQFF
TGTGCCAGCTCACCACAGGGCTCCTACAATGAGCAGTTCTTC
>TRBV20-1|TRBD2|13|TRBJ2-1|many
CSAAYGGAYEQFF
TGCAGTGCCGCCTACGGGGGGGCTTATGAGCAGTTCTTC
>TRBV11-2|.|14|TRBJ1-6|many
CASSLEAHNSPLHF
TGTGCCAGCAGCTTAGAAGCCCATAATTCACCCCTCCACTTT
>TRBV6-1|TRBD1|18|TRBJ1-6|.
CASSLSPLATGNNSPLHF
TGTGCCAGCAGCCTCTCCCCCTTGGCGACAGGGAATAATTCACCCCTCCACTTT
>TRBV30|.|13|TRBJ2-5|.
CAWRAENQETQYF
TGTGCCTGGAGAGCGGAAAACCAAGAGACCCAGTACTTC
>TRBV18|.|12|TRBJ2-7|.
CASSPPGPEQYF
TGTGCCAGCTCACCACCGGGCCCCGAGCAGTACTTC
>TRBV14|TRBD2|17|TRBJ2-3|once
CASSHVSGTSGTDTQYF
TGTGCCAGCAGCCATGTTTCCGGGACTAGCGGCACAGATACGCAGTATTTT
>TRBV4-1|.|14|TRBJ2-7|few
CASSQKGPGFEQYF
TGCGCCAGCAGCCAAAAAGGTCCCGGGTTCGAGCAGTACTTC
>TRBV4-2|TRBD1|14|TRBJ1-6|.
CASGTGGSNSPLHF
TGTGCCAGCGGGACAGGGGGCTCTAATTCACCCCTCCACTTT
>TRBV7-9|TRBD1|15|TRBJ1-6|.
CASSRGGTGFAPLHF
TGTGCCAGCAGTAGGGGTGGGACAGGGTTCGCACCCCTCCACTTT
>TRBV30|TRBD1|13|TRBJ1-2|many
CAGTPGGGYGYTF
TGTGCCGGGACCCCAGGGGGCGGCTATGGCTACACCTTC